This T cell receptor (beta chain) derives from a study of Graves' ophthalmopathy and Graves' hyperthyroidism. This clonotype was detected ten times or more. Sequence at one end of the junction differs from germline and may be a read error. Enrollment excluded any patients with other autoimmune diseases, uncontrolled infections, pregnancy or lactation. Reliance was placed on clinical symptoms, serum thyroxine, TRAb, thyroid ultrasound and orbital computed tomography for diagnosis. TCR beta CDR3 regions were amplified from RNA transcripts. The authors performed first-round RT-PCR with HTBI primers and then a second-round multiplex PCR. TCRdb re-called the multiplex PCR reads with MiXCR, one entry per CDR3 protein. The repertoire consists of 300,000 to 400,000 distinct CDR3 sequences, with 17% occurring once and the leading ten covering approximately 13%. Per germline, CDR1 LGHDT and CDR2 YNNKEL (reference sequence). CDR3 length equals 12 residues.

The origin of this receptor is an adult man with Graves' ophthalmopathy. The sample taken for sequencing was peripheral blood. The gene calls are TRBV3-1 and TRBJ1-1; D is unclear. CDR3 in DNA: TGTGCCAGCAGCCAAGGTGGTCGCCAGCCGCTTTTT. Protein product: CASSQGGRQPLF.